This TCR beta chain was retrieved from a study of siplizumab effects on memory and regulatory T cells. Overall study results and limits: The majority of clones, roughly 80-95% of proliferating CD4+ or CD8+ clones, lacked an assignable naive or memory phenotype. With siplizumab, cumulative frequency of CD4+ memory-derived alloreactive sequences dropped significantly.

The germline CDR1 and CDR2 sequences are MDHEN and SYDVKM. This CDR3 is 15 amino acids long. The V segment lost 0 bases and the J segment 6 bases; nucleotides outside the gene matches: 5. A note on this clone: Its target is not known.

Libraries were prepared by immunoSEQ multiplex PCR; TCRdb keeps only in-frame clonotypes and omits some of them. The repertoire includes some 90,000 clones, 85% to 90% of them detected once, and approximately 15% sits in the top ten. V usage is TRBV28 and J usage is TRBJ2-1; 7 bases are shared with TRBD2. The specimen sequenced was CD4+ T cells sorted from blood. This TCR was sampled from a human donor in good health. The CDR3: CASSLWASGTNEQFF. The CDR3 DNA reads TGTGCCAGCAGTTTATGGGCTAGCGGTACCAATGAGCAGTTCTTC.